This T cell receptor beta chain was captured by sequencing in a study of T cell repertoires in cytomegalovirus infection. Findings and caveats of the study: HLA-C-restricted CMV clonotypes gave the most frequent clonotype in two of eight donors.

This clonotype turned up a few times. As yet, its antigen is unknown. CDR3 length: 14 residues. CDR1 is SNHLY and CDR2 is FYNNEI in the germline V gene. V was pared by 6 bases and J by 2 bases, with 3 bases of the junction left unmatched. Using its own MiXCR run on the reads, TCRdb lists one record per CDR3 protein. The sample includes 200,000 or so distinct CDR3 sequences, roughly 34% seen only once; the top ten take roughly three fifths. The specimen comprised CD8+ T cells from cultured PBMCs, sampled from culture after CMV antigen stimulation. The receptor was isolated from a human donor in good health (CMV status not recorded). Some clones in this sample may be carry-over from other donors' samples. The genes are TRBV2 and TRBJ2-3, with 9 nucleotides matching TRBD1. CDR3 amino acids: CASRNRGHTDTQYF. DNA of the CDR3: TGTGCCAGCAGGAACAGGGGGCACACAGATACGCAGTATTTT.